This passage covers 21 T cell receptor beta chains from one sample sequenced in a study of CD8 T cells in ankylosing spondylitis. TCRdb reprocessed the 5' RACE reads via MiXCR and lists one record per CDR3 protein. The sample has some 130,000 distinct CDR3 sequences, about 7.3% seen once. The material sequenced was blood, either unsorted or a sorted T cell fraction (not recorded which). The receptors come from a female donor with ankylosing spondylitis or in good health (not recorded which).

The sample holds many counts of this clonotype. The CDR3 reads CASSWTGGRTEAFF. The CDR3 nucleotides are TGTGCCAGCAGTTGGACAGGGGGCCGCACTGAAGCTTTCTTT. V is TRBV12-3 or TRBV12-4 and J is TRBJ1-1; TRBD1 aligns across 11 bases. The CDR3 contains 14 residues. V lost 4 bases to trimming and J lost 4 bases; unmatched junction nucleotides: 2.

A few counts support this clonotype. This chain uses TRBV29-1 with TRBJ1-1; the D gene is possibly TRBD1 (5 bases). There are 13 residues in the CDR3. V dropped 3 bases and J dropped 0 bases, with 8 bases sitting between them. Germline V gene sequence: CDR1 SQVTM, CDR2 ANQGSEA. CDR3 in amino acids: CSVEGTLNTEAFF. The CDR3 nucleotides are TGCAGCGTTGAGGGGACGTTGAACACTGAAGCTTTCTTT.

This clonotype occurred many times. The V call is TRBV6-5, the J call TRBJ2-3; 10 bases fit TRBD2. Germline V gene lookup returns CDR1 MNHEY and CDR2 SVGAGI. The CDR3 is 16 residues long. J gave up 2 bases and V 0 bases, and 2 bases lay outside the gene matches. CDR3 region: CASSYSSGGATDTQYF. CDR3 sequence (DNA): TGTGCCAGCAGTTACTCGAGCGGGGGGGCCACAGATACGCAGTATTTT.

This clonotype was found many times. The rearrangement joins TRBV20-1 to TRBJ1-2, with TRBD1 as a possible D gene (5 bases). In germline, CDR1 is DFQATT, CDR2 SNEGSKA (reference sequence). This CDR3 has 15 residues. V was shortened by 0 bases and J by 8 bases, with 19 bases between the two germline ends. Written as DNA, the CDR3 is TGCAGTGCTAGAGAGGGGGGTCCGCCTGGTGGGGGCTACACCTTC. It yields the protein CSAREGGPPGGGYTF.

This clonotype came up many times. This chain uses TRBV29-1 with TRBJ1-1; the D gene is possibly TRBD1 (5 bases). Between the trimmed V and J ends, which lost 4 bases and 5 bases, there was a span of 14 bases. The CDR3 length is 13 residues. Per germline, CDR1 SQVTM and CDR2 ANQGSEA. The chain's CDR3 is CSVAGQKGTEAFF. The CDR3 DNA reads TGCAGCGTTGCGGGTCAGAAGGGGACTGAAGCTTTCTTT.

This clonotype has a count of ten or more. V and J are TRBV9 and TRBJ2-3; TRBD2 might be the D (5 bases). V dropped 4 bases and J dropped 0 bases, with 9 bases sitting between them. Looked up from germline, CDR1 is SGDLS and CDR2 is YYNGEE. The CDR3 length is 14 residues. The CDR3 spells CASSTRGSTDTQYF. In DNA, the CDR3 is TGTGCCAGCAGCACCCGAGGGAGCACAGATACGCAGTATTTT.

This clonotype was counted ten times or more. This rearrangement joins TRBV6-1 to TRBJ1-2, with 7 bases fitting TRBD1. Germline-derived CDR1 and CDR2 are MNHNS and SASEGT. This CDR3 contains 14 residues. Trimming took 6 bases from V and 5 from J; bases not matched to a gene: 9. DNA of the CDR3: TGTGCCAGCAGCCCCACGGGGACAGCGTATGGCTACACCTTC. It encodes CASSPTGTAYGYTF.

This clonotype was counted many times. The chain uses TRBV6-5 and TRBJ2-1; D may correspond to TRBD1 or TRBD2 (6 bases each). CDR3 length: 12 residues. V gave up 8 bases and J gave up 3 bases, with 8 bases separating them. The V gene's germline CDR1 is MNHEY and CDR2 SVGAGI. The CDR3 bases are TGTGCCAGCGGGGGGCGCTACAATGAGCAGTTCTTC. The encoded protein is CASGGRYNEQFF.

This clonotype was detected ten times or more. The V call is TRBV5-1, the J call TRBJ1-6; weak D call: TRBD1 (6 bases). The CDR3 sequence is 17 residues long. Germline-derived CDR1 and CDR2 are SGHRS and YFSETQ. V lost 1 base and J lost 10, with 21 bases in between. CDR3 loop: CASSLIGVGGAESPLHF. The CDR3 bases are TGCGCCAGCAGCTTGATCGGTGTGGGGGGGGCGGAATCACCCCTCCACTTT.

Many counts were recorded for this clonotype. The chain uses TRBV12-3 or TRBV12-4 and TRBJ2-2, with 13 bases fitting TRBD2. The CDR3 is made up of 15 amino acids. Trimming took 6 bases from V and 7 from J; bases not matched to a gene: 5. CDR3 DNA sequence: TGTGCCAGCAGCCCGGGACTAGCGGGGTTCGGGGAGCTGTTTTTT. Translated: CASSPGLAGFGELFF.

The chain combines TRBV18 with TRBJ2-1; 7 positions match TRBD1. The V gene end was trimmed by 2 bases and the J gene end by 7 bases; junction bases not matched to a gene: 8. The CDR3 contains 15 residues. Germline assignment: CDR1 KGHSH and CDR2 LQKENI. In nucleotides, the CDR3 is TGTGCCAGCTCACCAAAGGGGGCGGATTTGAATGAGCAGTTCTTC. Its protein product is CASSPKGADLNEQFF. The whole variable domain, filled in from reference TRBV18 and TRBJ2-1, reads NAGVMQNPRHLVRRRGQEARLRCSPMKGHSHVYWYRQLPEEGLKFMVYLQKENIIDESGMPKERFSAEFPKEGPSILRIQQVVRGDSAAYFCASSPKGADLNEQFFGPGTRLTVL.

This clonotype came up many times. V and J are TRBV5-1 and TRBJ2-1; D unresolved. CDR3 length: 12 residues. Germline CDR1 reads SGHRS; CDR2 reads YFSETQ. V was cut by 0 bases and J by 10 bases, with 8 bases left in between. As DNA, the CDR3 is TGCGCCAGCAGCTTGGTTAGGGAAGAGCAGTTCTTC. As protein: CASSLVREEQFF.

There are many counts of this clonotype. The gene calls are TRBV7-8 and TRBJ2-6; maybe TRBD2 (6 bases). The CDR3 is 17 amino acids. Trimming removed 5 bases from V and 4 bases from J, with 18 bases in between. In germline, CDR1 is SGHVS, CDR2 FQNEAQ. CDR3 sequence (DNA): TGTGCCAGCAGCCCCCGTGGGGGGAGGACAGGGGCCAACGTCCTGACTTTC. Its translation is CASSPRGGRTGANVLTF.

This clonotype showed up many times. This chain uses TRBV2 with TRBJ2-1; 10 positions match TRBD2. CDR1 and CDR2 (germline): SNHLY, FYNNEI. The CDR3 runs to 17 residues. V shed 0 bases and J 7 bases; nucleotides not matched to a gene: 9. The CDR3 is CASSEALAGELRNEQFF. CDR3 coding DNA: TGTGCCAGCAGTGAAGCGCTAGCGGGGGAGCTACGTAATGAGCAGTTCTTC.

The rearrangement uses TRBV5-1 and TRBJ2-1, with 12 positions matching TRBD2. Trimming took 1 base from V and 0 from J; bases not matched to a gene: 8. This CDR3 is built from 19 residues. The germline CDR1 and CDR2 sequences are SGHRS and YFSETQ. CDR3: CASSLRTSGARSSYNEQFF. The DNA of the CDR3 is TGCGCCAGCAGCTTGAGGACTAGCGGGGCCCGGAGCTCCTACAATGAGCAGTTCTTC.

This clonotype has ten or more counts. The V call is TRBV9, the J call TRBJ2-2, with TRBD1 matching 7 bases. With V trimmed by 8 bases and J by 6 bases, 4 bases remained unmatched. Germline V gives CDR1 SGDLS, CDR2 YYNGEE. The CDR3 is made up of 12 amino acids. CDR3 residues: CASRTGAGELFF. The CDR3 bases are TGTGCCAGTAGAACAGGGGCCGGGGAGCTGTTTTTT.

This clonotype was seen repeatedly, ten times or more. The V and J genes are TRBV10-3 and TRBJ2-7; a possible D gene is TRBD1 (6 bases). Germline V gives CDR1 ENHRY, CDR2 SYGVKD. This CDR3 comprises 17 residues. Trimming took 8 bases from V and 1 from J, leaving 24 bases between them. The CDR3 is CAIVGDMGPGGSYEQYF. In DNA form, the CDR3 reads TGTGCCATCGTTGGGGACATGGGCCCTGGGGGTTCCTACGAGCAGTACTTC.

In its sample, this clonotype was seen many times. V gene TRBV4-1 combines with J gene TRBJ2-1, with D maybe TRBD1 (5 bases). V shed 3 bases and J shed 2 bases, with 11 bases lying between them. The CDR3 length is 15 residues. Germline V gene lookup returns CDR1 MGHRA and CDR2 YSYEKL. The CDR3: CASSHLAGTYNEQFF. CDR3 bases: TGCGCCAGCAGCCATCTGGCAGGGACCTACAATGAGCAGTTCTTC.

This clonotype was counted a few times. The gene calls are TRBV5-4 and TRBJ1-1; a possible D gene is TRBD1 (5 bases). CDR1 is SGHNT, CDR2 YYREEE, per germline (reference sequence). Trimming cost V 1 base and J 0 bases, with 10 bases left between them. CDR3 length: 15 residues. CDR3 loop: CASSLMGDLNTEAFF. For the CDR3, the DNA is TGTGCCAGCAGCTTGATGGGGGATCTGAACACTGAAGCTTTCTTT.

The gene calls are TRBV24-1 and TRBJ1-2; D unclear. This CDR3 is 12 amino acids long. V lost 0 bases and J 7 bases, leaving 5 bases between the germline ends. Per germline, CDR1 KGHDR and CDR2 SFDVKD. CDR3 bases: TGTGCCACCAGTGATTTGGACTCTGGCTACACCTTC. Translated: CATSDLDSGYTF.

This clonotype was seen repeatedly, ten times or more. V is TRBV6-2 or TRBV6-3 and J is TRBJ1-1; 8 bases match TRBD1. Germline-derived CDR1 and CDR2 are MNHEY and SVGEGT. Trimming at V came to 2 bases and at J to 6 bases, leaving 5 bases not matched to a gene. There are 14 residues in the CDR3. CDR3 sequence reads: CASSYRGQDAEAFF. The CDR3 region has the DNA TGTGCCAGCAGTTACCGGGGACAGGACGCTGAAGCTTTCTTT.